Listed below are T cell receptor beta chains from one sample, sequenced in a study of CXCR3-negative and CXCR3-positive naive CD8 T cells. TCRdb re-called the 5' RACE reads and catalogs CDR3 proteins one per entry, DNA excluded. This listing includes about 81,000 distinct CDR3 sequences. Sequencing was performed on naive CXCR3- CD8+ T cells from blood. The receptors here all came from a human donor in good health. Some clones in this sample may be carry-over from other donors' samples. Both conserved end residues are part of each CDR3.

V: TRBV28; J: TRBJ2-4; CDR3: CASSWYGANIQYF
V: TRBV6-6; J: TRBJ2-7; CDR3: CASTLPAGDPSYEQYF
V: TRBV6-6; J: TRBJ2-3; CDR3: CASSYSSGTDTQYF
V: TRBV14; J: TRBJ1-4; CDR3: CASSHKDRPATNEKLFF
V: TRBV29-1; J: TRBJ2-7; CDR3: CSVGTGGSYEQYF
V: TRBV28; J: TRBJ2-3; CDR3: CASSHGTSGTDTQYF
V: TRBV4-3; J: TRBJ2-5; CDR3: CASSQVGGLASGGTAETQYF
V: TRBV20-1; J: TRBJ2-3; CDR3: CSALRAGEDTQYF
V: TRBV4-3; J: TRBJ2-1; CDR3: CASSQETSGYYNEQFF
V: TRBV9; J: TRBJ2-1; CDR3: CASSKEGRQNNNEQFF
V: TRBV7-3; J: TRBJ1-1; CDR3: CASSLNGRGNTEAFF
V: TRBV6-5; J: TRBJ2-1; CDR3: CASSYHGLAGRYEQFF
V: TRBV9; J: TRBJ2-5; CDR3: CASSPGAVRMETQYF
V: TRBV20-1; J: TRBJ2-7; CDR3: CSADSPGQSYEQYF
V: TRBV29-1; J: TRBJ2-5; CDR3: CSVEAGQGLTLQETQYF
V: TRBV20-1; J: TRBJ2-7; CDR3: CSARVGGQNEQYF
V: TRBV7-9; J: TRBJ2-7; CDR3: CASSWGTGGYEQYF
V: TRBV4-2; J: TRBJ2-2; CDR3: CASSRYYSGVDTGELFF